The text below deals with one TCR beta chain. These data belong to a study of T-cell memory formation after mild COVID-19. After removal of 6 bases from V and 2 bases from J, the junction contained 14 bases not matched to a gene. The germline CDR1 and CDR2 sequences are MDHEN and SYDVKM. CDR3 length equals 17 residues. TCRdb used MiXCR to reprocess the 5' RACE reads, holding one entry per CDR3 protein. The sample has hundreds of thousands of distinct CDR3 sequences; around 21% are singletons. Sequences were obtained from PBMCs or a T cell subset sorted from them (not recorded which). The source is an adult woman who had mild COVID-19 (a few samples of this study predate the infection). Cell type and time point are not known. The chain couples TRBV28 to TRBJ2-3; 7 bases line up with TRBD2. The CDR3 reads CASSPPAGGGSTDTQYF. CDR3 DNA: TGTGCCAGCAGCCCTCCTGCGGGCGGGGGATCCACAGATACGCAGTATTTT.